The 24 T cell receptor beta chains presented below share a single source sample, sequenced in a study of CD8 T cells in Susac syndrome. Reverse transcription of roughly 0.45 to 1 ug RNA used random hexamers. MiXCR was run by TCRdb on the immunoSEQ multiplex PCR reads, yielding one entry per CDR3 protein. Of tens of thousands of distinct CDR3 sequences detected, just under 95% appear once; the ten largest clones hold about 0.61%. Sequenced material: CD8+ T cells from PBMCs. The receptor source for this set is a human donor with multiple sclerosis.

In DNA form, the CDR3 reads TGCGCCAGCAGCACTAGCGGGACTGAGCAGTTCTTC. Its translation is CASSTSGTEQFF. The genes are TRBV4-1 and TRBJ2-1; 10 nucleotides line up with TRBD2. This CDR3 region has 12 residues. J gave up 9 bases and V 5 bases, and 1 base lay outside the gene matches. The germline CDR1 and CDR2 sequences are MGHRA and YSYEKL.

J is TRBJ2-5 and V is TRBV29-1; D possibly corresponds to TRBD2 (5 bases). Germline CDR1 reads SQVTM; CDR2 reads ANQGSEA. Trimming cost V 7 bases and J 5 bases, with 14 bases left between them. This CDR3 contains 12 residues. For the CDR3, the DNA is TGCAGCGCCCGGGATCCACACGAGACCCAGTACTTC. Protein sequence: CSARDPHETQYF. Based on the CDR3 plus reference TRBV29-1 and TRBJ2-5, the full variable domain is SAVISQKPSRDICQRGTSLTIQCQVDSQVTMMFWYRQQPGQSLTLIATANQGSEATYESGFVIDKFPISRPNLTFSTLTVSNMSPEDSSIYLCSARDPHETQYFGPGTRLLVL.

The chain employs TRBV7-9 and TRBJ2-5, with D unclear. V was trimmed by 7 bases and J by 4 bases, leaving 10 bases between them. Germline loops: CDR1 SEHNR, CDR2 FQNEAQ (reference sequence). This CDR3 spans 12 amino acids. The chain's CDR3 is CASKDGSETQYF. In nucleotides, the CDR3 is TGTGCCAGCAAAGACGGCTCAGAGACCCAGTACTTC.

This clonotype has only one observation. The chain links TRBV9 to TRBJ2-1; 7 bases agree with TRBD2. In germline, CDR1 is SGDLS, CDR2 YYNGEE. The CDR3 covers 14 residues. After removal of 2 bases from V and 6 bases from J, the junction contained 5 bases not matched to a gene. The CDR3 is CASSVAGVGNEQFF. For the CDR3, the DNA is TGTGCCAGCAGCGTGGCGGGAGTGGGCAATGAGCAGTTCTTC.

The chain recombines TRBV4-2 with TRBJ2-1; 9 nucleotides line up with TRBD2. V gave up 1 base and J gave up 0 bases; unmatched junction bases: 4. The CDR3 has 17 amino acids. CDR1 and CDR2 from the germline V gene are LGHNA and YNFKEQ. Here the CDR3 DNA reads TGTGCCAGCAGCCAAGTCGATAGCGGGAGCTCCTACAATGAGCAGTTCTTC. Its translation is CASSQVDSGSSYNEQFF.

The rearrangement uses TRBV4-1 and TRBJ2-5; 7 nucleotides align to TRBD1. This CDR3 region has 13 residues. Per germline, CDR1 MGHRA and CDR2 YSYEKL. V lost 4 bases, J lost 6 bases, and 5 bases stayed unmatched. CDR3: CASSPIQGQTQYF. The CDR3 nucleotides read TGCGCCAGCAGCCCTATACAGGGGCAGACCCAGTACTTC.

The chain combines TRBV29-1 with TRBJ1-1, with 7 bases lining up with TRBD1. Germline V gene data show CDR1 as SQVTM and CDR2 as ANQGSEA. This CDR3 contains 14 residues. V dropped 2 bases and J dropped 8; count of bases not matched to a gene: 11. As DNA, the CDR3 is TGCAGCGTTGAAAATAGCCGACAGGGTGTCGAAGCTTTCTTT. Protein sequence: CSVENSRQGVEAFF.

The J gene is TRBJ1-1, the V gene TRBV4-1; TRBD1 aligns across 8 bases. CDR1 MGHRA and CDR2 YSYEKL come from the germline V gene. Trimming cost V 8 bases and J 5 bases; bases outside gene matches: 13. The CDR3 has 15 amino acids. The CDR3: CASGRQGRRETEAFF. CDR3 nucleotides: TGCGCCAGCGGAAGACAGGGGAGAAGAGAAACTGAAGCTTTCTTT.

V and J are TRBV4-3 and TRBJ2-1; TRBD1 agrees at 8 bases. CDR3 length equals 15 residues. V shed 1 base, J shed 8 bases, and the junction held 7 bases outside the gene matches. In germline, CDR1 is LGHNA, CDR2 YSLEER. In DNA, the CDR3 is TGCGCCAGCAGCCAAGTCCTAAACAGGGGGGATGAGCAGTTCTTC. Its translation is CASSQVLNRGDEQFF.

This clonotype showed up just once. This chain uses TRBV18 with TRBJ2-5; perhaps TRBD2 as D (6 bases). Per the germline V gene, CDR1 is KGHSH and CDR2 is LQKENI. The CDR3 loop spans 13 amino acids. Trimming pared 3 bases from V and 5 bases from J, leaving 10 bases between. The CDR3 is CASSPDYLETQYF. CDR3 bases: TGTGCCAGCTCACCGGACTATCTCGAGACCCAGTACTTC.

The genes are TRBV13 and TRBJ2-1; 9 bases fit TRBD1. J was trimmed by 4 bases and V by 1 base; bases with no gene match: 2. This CDR3 has 15 amino acids. Germline V gene sequence: CDR1 PRHDT, CDR2 FYEKMQ (reference sequence). CDR3 protein: CASSLVGTGYNEQFF. The CDR3 DNA reads as TGTGCCAGCAGCTTAGTTGGGACAGGGTACAATGAGCAGTTCTTC.

The chain employs TRBV12-3 or TRBV12-4 and TRBJ1-2; no definite D call. Trimming removed 1 base at V and 4 bases at J, with 4 bases between. This CDR3 spans 12 amino acids. The CDR3 here is CASSLDFYGYTF. Written as DNA, the CDR3 is TGTGCCAGCAGTTTAGACTTCTATGGCTACACCTTC.

This chain connects TRBV29-1 to TRBJ2-7; 7 bases fit TRBD2. V trimming: 4 bases; J trimming: 0 bases; junction bases outside the gene matches: 3. The CDR3 runs to 13 residues. Germline loops: CDR1 SQVTM, CDR2 ANQGSEA. The CDR3 DNA sequence: TGCAGCGTTGGTGCTAGCGGCTCCTACGAGCAGTACTTC. Its translation: CSVGASGSYEQYF.

V and J are TRBV6-2 or TRBV6-3 and TRBJ1-4, with D tentatively TRBD1 (5 bases). V was trimmed by 7 bases and J by 8 bases, leaving 20 bases between them. The CDR3 has 15 residues. From germline, CDR1 is MNHEY and CDR2 SVGEGT. The CDR3 loop reads CASTLTGEGSEKLFF. The CDR3 region has the DNA TGTGCCAGCACCCTAACGGGGGAAGGAAGCGAAAAACTGTTTTTT.

The chain recombines TRBV29-1 with TRBJ1-1; D call uncertain. The CDR3 is 14 amino acids. Germline V gene sequence: CDR1 SQVTM, CDR2 ANQGSEA. The V end lost 2 bases, the J end lost 0 bases, and 10 bases lay between the germline ends. CDR3 amino acids: CSVEPRGMNTEAFF. CDR3 coding DNA: TGCAGCGTTGAACCCCGAGGCATGAACACTGAAGCTTTCTTT. The full variable domain, with the rest looked up from reference TRBV29-1 and TRBJ1-1, is SAVISQKPSRDICQRGTSLTIQCQVDSQVTMMFWYRQQPGQSLTLIATANQGSEATYESGFVIDKFPISRPNLTFSTLTVSNMSPEDSSIYLCSVEPRGMNTEAFFGQGTRLTVV.

The CDR3, as DNA: TGCGCCAGCAGCTACTCCTGTTGCTCTTACAATGAGCAGTTCTTC. Protein product: CASSYSCCSYNEQFF. The chain carries TRBV5-1 and TRBJ2-1, with unresolved D. The CDR3 runs 15 residues. The ends were cut back, 3 bases at V and 4 bases at J, with 14 bases in the middle. From germline, CDR1 is SGHRS and CDR2 YFSETQ. Combining the CDR3 with reference TRBV5-1 and TRBJ2-1 gives the whole variable domain KAGVTQTPRYLIKTRGQQVTLSCSPISGHRSVSWYQQTPGQGLQFLFEYFSETQRNKGNFPGRFSGRQFSNSRSEMNVSTLELGDSALYLCASSYSCCSYNEQFFGPGTRLTVL.

This sequence joins TRBV13 and TRBJ2-7; 9 bases match TRBD1. The CDR3 sequence is 14 residues long. V lost 2 bases, J lost 4 bases, and 3 bases stayed unmatched. From germline, CDR1 is PRHDT and CDR2 FYEKMQ (reference sequence). In DNA, the CDR3 is TGTGCCAGCAGCTTATCCGGGACAGGGTACGAGCAGTACTTC. As protein: CASSLSGTGYEQYF.

This clonotype was recorded only once. The chain combines TRBV5-4 with TRBJ1-1; no firm D call. Germline V gene data show CDR1 as SGHNT and CDR2 as YYREEE (reference sequence). The CDR3 covers 14 residues. V lost 4 bases to trimming and J lost 5 bases, with 15 bases between them. The CDR3 nucleotides read TGTGCCAGCAGCGAGTCTGTGGCGGGGACTGAAGCTTTCTTT. As protein: CASSESVAGTEAFF.

The chain combines TRBV7-6 with TRBJ2-7; 8 nucleotides match TRBD1. Germline loops: CDR1 SGHVS, CDR2 FNYEAQ. The CDR3 is made up of 14 amino acids. Trimming cost V 5 bases and J 1 base; bases outside gene matches: 4. For the CDR3, the DNA is TGTGCCAGCAGCGTGACAGGGGCGTCCTACGAGCAGTACTTC. It codes for CASSVTGASYEQYF.

J is TRBJ1-2 and V is TRBV2; 10 bases agree with TRBD1. Germline lookup yields CDR1 SNHLY and CDR2 FYNNEI. The CDR3 is 15 amino acids. V lost 2 bases and J lost 8; bases outside the gene matches: 8. The CDR3 here is CASSEMDRGKWGYTF. The DNA of the CDR3 is TGTGCCAGCAGTGAAATGGACAGGGGGAAGTGGGGCTACACCTTC.

The chain links TRBV30 to TRBJ2-7; 7 positions match TRBD2. The CDR3 sequence is 14 residues long. V was pared by 5 bases and J by 0 bases, with 7 bases of the junction left unmatched. Germline V CDR1 and CDR2: GTSNPN, SVGIG (reference sequence). The CDR3 nucleotides read TGTGCCTGGGACCGACTAGCCGACTCCTACGAGCAGTACTTC. Translated, it gives CAWDRLADSYEQYF. Full variable domain (outside the CDR3, taken from reference TRBV30 and TRBJ2-7): SQTIHQWPATLVQPVGSPLSLECTVEGTSNPNLYWYRQAAGRGLQLLFYSVGIGQISSEVPQNLSASRPQDRQFILSSKKLLLSDSGFYLCAWDRLADSYEQYFGPGTRLTVT.

This rearrangement joins TRBV4-3 to TRBJ1-2; D is ambiguous. The germline V and J ends were trimmed by 0 bases and 4 bases, with 9 bases remaining between them. CDR3 length equals 14 residues. The V gene's germline CDR1 is LGHNA and CDR2 YSLEER. The CDR3 reads CASSQDGTAYGYTF. The DNA of the CDR3 is TGCGCCAGCAGCCAAGATGGCACAGCCTATGGCTACACCTTC.

The rearrangement links TRBV5-6 to TRBJ2-3, with D tentatively TRBD1 (6 bases). Looked up from germline, CDR1 is SGHDT and CDR2 is YYEEEE. The CDR3 contains 14 residues. The V gene lost 4 bases and the J gene lost 6 bases, with 15 bases spanning the gap. CDR3 coding DNA: TGTGCCAGCAGCATAAGACAGGTTTTGGATACGCAGTATTTT. It encodes CASSIRQVLDTQYF.

The CDR3, as DNA: TGTGCCAGCAGCCCACTCCTACAGGGTTCCTACGAGCAGTACTTC. This gives the protein CASSPLLQGSYEQYF. The chain employs TRBV7-8 and TRBJ2-7, with a tentative D call TRBD1 (6 bases). The V gene's germline CDR1 is SGHVS and CDR2 FQNEAQ. Between the trimmed V and J ends, which lost 5 bases and 1 base, there was a span of 15 bases. The CDR3 is made up of 15 amino acids.